The next 13 T cell receptor beta chains were all read from a single sample in a study of blood T cell repertoires in COVID-19. The protocol was immunoSEQ multiplex PCR, while the TCRdb copy is restricted to in-frame clones and leaves out a portion. The sample has hundreds of thousands of clones; around 85% are singletons. Sequenced: peripheral blood. All receptors derive from a woman older than 75 with acute or convalescent COVID-19.

The table lists this clone with a few counts. The CDR3 DNA reads TGTGCCAGCAGCTTACGCGGATCGAGCTCCTACGAGCAGTACTTC. This gives the protein CASSLRGSSSYEQYF. The J gene is TRBJ2-7, the V gene TRBV7-9; no firm D call. This CDR3 is built from 15 residues. V lost 2 bases, J lost 0 bases, and 11 bases lay in between. The germline CDR1 and CDR2 sequences are SEHNR and FQNEAQ (reference sequence). Based on the CDR3 plus reference TRBV7-9 and TRBJ2-7, the full variable domain is DTGVSQNPRHKITKRGQNVTFRCDPISEHNRLYWYRQTLGQGPEFLTYFQNEAQLEKSRLLSDRFSAERPKGSFSTLEIQRTEQGDSAMYLCASSLRGSSSYEQYFGPGTRLTVT.

The rearrangement uses TRBV6-5 and TRBJ1-1; D is perhaps TRBD1 (6 bases). In germline, CDR1 is MNHEY, CDR2 SVGAGI. This CDR3 has 13 residues. V was trimmed by 5 bases and J by 1 base, leaving 8 bases between them. As DNA, the CDR3 is TGTGCCAGCAGTAGACAGGAGAACACTGAAGCTTTCTTT. Translation: CASSRQENTEAFF.

The J gene is TRBJ1-2, the V gene TRBV6-1; 8 bases align to TRBD1. Per germline, CDR1 MNHNS and CDR2 SASEGT. There are 13 residues in the CDR3. The V and J ends lost 3 bases and 5 bases, in that order; junction bases with no gene match: 2. Here the CDR3 reads CASSEQGAYGYTF. The DNA of the CDR3 is TGTGCCAGCAGTGAGCAGGGGGCTTATGGCTACACCTTC.

This clone has only a few counts. The chain joins TRBV27 to TRBJ1-1; TRBD1 matches at 7 bases. Germline-derived CDR1 and CDR2 are MNHEY and SMNVEV (reference sequence). There are 16 residues in the CDR3. Unmatched junction bases numbered 12, after V lost 5 bases and J lost 3 bases. DNA of the CDR3: TGTGCCAGCAGTCCCGGGACAGTTACCCTCCACACTGAAGCTTTCTTT. Translated, it gives CASSPGTVTLHTEAFF.

This chain uses TRBV28 with TRBJ1-5; possible D gene TRBD1, 6 bases. Looked up from germline, CDR1 is MDHEN and CDR2 is SYDVKM. The CDR3 contains 15 residues. V was clipped by 4 bases and J by 2 bases, with 12 bases between them. CDR3 DNA sequence: TGTGCCAGCAGTTCAGGGGTGTTGGGCAATCAGCCCCAGCATTTT. This encodes CASSSGVLGNQPQHF.

This chain links TRBV3-1 (or the pseudogene TRBV3-2) with TRBJ1-6, with TRBD1 matching over 7 bases. The CDR3 runs to 15 residues. Looked up from germline, CDR1 is LGHDT and CDR2 is YNNKEL (reference sequence). V shed 1 base, J shed 7 bases, and the junction held 4 bases outside the gene matches. This CDR3 is CASSQGRQGNSPLHF. Here the CDR3 DNA reads TGTGCCAGCAGCCAAGGACGACAGGGAAATTCACCCCTCCACTTT.

V and J are TRBV5-1 and TRBJ1-1; 7 bases align to TRBD1. The trim removed 2 bases at V and 5 bases at J, leaving 6 bases unmatched. The CDR3 has 14 amino acids. Germline V CDR1 and CDR2: SGHRS, YFSETQ. CDR3 bases: TGCGCCAGCAGCTTTACAGGGGTGAGGACTGAAGCTTTCTTT. Its protein is CASSFTGVRTEAFF.

A few counts support this clone. J is TRBJ2-5 and V is TRBV3-1 (or the pseudogene TRBV3-2); 11 nucleotides line up with TRBD1. The J segment lost 4 bases and the V segment lost 6 bases, leaving 4 bases of the junction unmatched. Germline V gives CDR1 LGHDT, CDR2 YNNKEL (reference sequence). The CDR3 has 14 residues. The CDR3 is CASSRDRGIETQYF. For the CDR3, the DNA is TGTGCCAGCAGTCGGGACAGGGGGATAGAGACCCAGTACTTC.

V gene TRBV19 combines with J gene TRBJ1-5; tentatively, D is TRBD1 (5 bases). This CDR3 is 13 amino acids long. V lost 10 bases to trimming and J lost 1 base, with 11 bases between them. Germline V CDR1 and CDR2: LNHDA, SQIVND (reference sequence). The CDR3 region is CATAGGSNQPQHF. Here the CDR3 DNA reads TGTGCCACCGCGGGGGGGAGCAATCAGCCCCAGCATTTT.

The rearrangement uses TRBV3-1 (or the pseudogene TRBV3-2) and TRBJ2-5; 9 bases match TRBD2. V shed 5 bases, J shed 5 bases, and the junction held 15 bases outside the gene matches. Germline V lookup: CDR1 LGHDT, CDR2 YNNKEL (reference sequence). The CDR3 spans 17 residues. CDR3 sequence reads: CASSLTSGNLKGETQYF. CDR3 sequence (DNA): TGTGCCAGCAGCTTGACTAGCGGAAATTTGAAGGGGGAGACCCAGTACTTC.

This chain joins TRBV29-1 and TRBJ2-3; 7 bases are a match to TRBD1. There are 15 residues in the CDR3. CDR1 is SQVTM, CDR2 ANQGSEA, per germline. With V trimmed by 4 bases and J by 0 bases, 7 bases remained unmatched. This CDR3 is CSVAIGTASTDTQYF. CDR3 coding DNA: TGCAGCGTTGCGATTGGGACAGCGAGCACAGATACGCAGTATTTT.

The chain uses TRBV11-3 and TRBJ1-3; maybe TRBD1 (6 bases). The germline V gene has CDR1 SGHNT and CDR2 YENEEA. This CDR3 contains 15 residues. Trimming pared 5 bases from V and 4 bases from J, leaving 15 bases between. CDR3 bases: TGTGCCAGCAGCCCTCGGACAGAAGACGGAAACACCATATATTTT. Its protein product is CASSPRTEDGNTIYF.

This clone showed up just a few times. The rearrangement uses TRBV18 and TRBJ2-7, with 9 bases identical to TRBD1. Germline-derived CDR1 and CDR2 are KGHSH and LQKENI. The CDR3 covers 16 residues. The junction had 7 bases not matched to a gene; V was cut back by 2 bases and J by 2 bases. This CDR3 reads CASSPEIGTGTYEQYF. CDR3 nucleotide sequence: TGTGCCAGCTCACCAGAGATCGGGACAGGGACCTACGAGCAGTACTTC.